Sequencing of this TCR beta chain was carried out in a study of blood T cells in healthy people across ages. About this clonotype itself: Germline and junction disagree at one end, which may indicate a read error.

Drawn from each donor were approximately 9.5 milliliters of peripheral blood. Alongside a J-beta primer mix, a sample-barcoded 5' primer served in a second PCR lasting 7 to 11 cycles. TCRdb fed the 5' RACE reads into MiXCR, producing one record per CDR3 protein. The sample consists of 1.2 million to 1.5 million distinct CDR3 sequences, about 43% of them appearing once. The CDR3 sequence is 17 residues long. The chain is built from TRBV12-3 or TRBV12-4 and TRBJ2-5, with D perhaps TRBD1 or TRBD2 (7 bases each). Sequenced material: blood. The clonotype originates from a woman between 18 and 29 years old in good health. The CDR3 nucleotides are TGTGCCAGCAGTGGCCGAAACCACAGGGGAGGGAAAGAGACCCAGAACTTC. Translated: CASSGRNHRGGKETQNF.